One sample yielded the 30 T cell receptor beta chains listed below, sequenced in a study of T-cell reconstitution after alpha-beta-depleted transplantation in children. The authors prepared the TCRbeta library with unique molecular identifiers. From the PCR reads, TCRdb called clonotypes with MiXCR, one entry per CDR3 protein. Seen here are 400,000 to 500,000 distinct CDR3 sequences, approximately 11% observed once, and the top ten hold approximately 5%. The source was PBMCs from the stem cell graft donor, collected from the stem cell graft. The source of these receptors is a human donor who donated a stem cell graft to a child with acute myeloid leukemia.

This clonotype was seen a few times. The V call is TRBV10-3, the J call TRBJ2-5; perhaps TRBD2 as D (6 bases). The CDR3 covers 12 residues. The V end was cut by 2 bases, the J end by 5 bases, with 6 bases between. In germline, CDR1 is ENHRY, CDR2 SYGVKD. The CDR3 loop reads CAISEGGETQYF. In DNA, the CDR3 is TGTGCCATCAGTGAGGGGGGGGAGACCCAGTACTTC.

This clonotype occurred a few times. CDR3 region: CSAIPGELPETQYF. DNA of the CDR3: TGCAGTGCTATCCCCGGGGAACTCCCAGAGACCCAGTACTTC. The gene calls are TRBV20-1 and TRBJ2-5; tentative D call: TRBD2 (5 bases). The CDR3 spans 14 residues. Looked up from germline, CDR1 is DFQATT and CDR2 is SNEGSKA (reference sequence). Trimming removed 4 bases at V and 4 bases at J, with 16 bases between.

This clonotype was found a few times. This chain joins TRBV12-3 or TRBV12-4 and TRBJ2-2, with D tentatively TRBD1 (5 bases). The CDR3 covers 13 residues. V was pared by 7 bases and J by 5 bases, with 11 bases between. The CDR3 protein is CASNPQGTGELFF. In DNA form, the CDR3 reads TGTGCCAGCAACCCTCAGGGAACCGGGGAGCTGTTTTTT.

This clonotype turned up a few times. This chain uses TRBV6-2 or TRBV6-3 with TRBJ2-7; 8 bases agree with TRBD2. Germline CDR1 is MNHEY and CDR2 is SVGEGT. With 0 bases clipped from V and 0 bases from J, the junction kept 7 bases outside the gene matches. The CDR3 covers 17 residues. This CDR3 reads CASSYSLESGSSYEQYF. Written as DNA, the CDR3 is TGTGCCAGCAGTTACTCCCTCGAGAGCGGGAGCTCCTACGAGCAGTACTTC.

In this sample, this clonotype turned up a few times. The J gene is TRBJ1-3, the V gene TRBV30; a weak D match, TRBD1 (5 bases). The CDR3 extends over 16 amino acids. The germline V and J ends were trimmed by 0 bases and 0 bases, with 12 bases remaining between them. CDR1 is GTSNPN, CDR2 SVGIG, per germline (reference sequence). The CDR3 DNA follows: TGTGCCTGGAGTGTACAGGTCGGCCCCTCTGGAAACACCATATATTTT. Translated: CAWSVQVGPSGNTIYF.

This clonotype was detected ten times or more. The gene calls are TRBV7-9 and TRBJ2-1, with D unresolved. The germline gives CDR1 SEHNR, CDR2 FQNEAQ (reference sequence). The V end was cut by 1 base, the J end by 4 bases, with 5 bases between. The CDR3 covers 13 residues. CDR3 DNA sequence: TGTGCCAGCAGCTTAGGAGAGTACAATGAGCAGTTCTTC. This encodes CASSLGEYNEQFF.

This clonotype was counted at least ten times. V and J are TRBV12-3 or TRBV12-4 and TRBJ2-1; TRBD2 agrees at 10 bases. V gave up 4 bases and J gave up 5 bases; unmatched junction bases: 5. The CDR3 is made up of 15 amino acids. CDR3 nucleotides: TGTGCCAGCAGTTGGACTAGCGGACTCAACAATGAGCAGTTCTTC. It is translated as CASSWTSGLNNEQFF.

The CDR3 DNA reads as TGCAGCGGGGGACAGGGTCTCGACGAGCAGTACTTC. This encodes CSGGQGLDEQYF. The V gene is TRBV29-1, the J gene TRBJ2-7, with 9 positions matching TRBD1. Trimming at V came to 7 bases and at J to 5 bases, leaving 6 bases not matched to a gene. Germline V gene sequence: CDR1 SQVTM, CDR2 ANQGSEA. This CDR3 contains 12 residues.

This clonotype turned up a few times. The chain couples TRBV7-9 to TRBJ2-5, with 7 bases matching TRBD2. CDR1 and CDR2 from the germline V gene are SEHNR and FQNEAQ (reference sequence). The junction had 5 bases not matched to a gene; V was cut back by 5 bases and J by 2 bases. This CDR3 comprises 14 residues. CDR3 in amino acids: CASSQSGVQETQYF. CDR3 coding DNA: TGTGCCAGCAGCCAAAGCGGGGTGCAAGAGACCCAGTACTTC.

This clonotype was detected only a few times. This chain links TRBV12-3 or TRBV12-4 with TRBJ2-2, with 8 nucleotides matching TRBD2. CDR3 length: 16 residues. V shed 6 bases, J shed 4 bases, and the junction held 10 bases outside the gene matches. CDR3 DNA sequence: TGTGCCAGCAGCACCGGGGGGGGTGCGGGCACCGGGGAGCTGTTTTTT. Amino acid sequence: CASSTGGGAGTGELFF.

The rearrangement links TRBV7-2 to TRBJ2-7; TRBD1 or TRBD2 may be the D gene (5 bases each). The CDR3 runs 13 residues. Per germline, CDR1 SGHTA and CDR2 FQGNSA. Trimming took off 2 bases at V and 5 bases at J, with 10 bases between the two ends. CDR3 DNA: TGTGCCAGCAGCTTAAGACGGGACCACGAGCAGTACTTC. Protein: CASSLRRDHEQYF.

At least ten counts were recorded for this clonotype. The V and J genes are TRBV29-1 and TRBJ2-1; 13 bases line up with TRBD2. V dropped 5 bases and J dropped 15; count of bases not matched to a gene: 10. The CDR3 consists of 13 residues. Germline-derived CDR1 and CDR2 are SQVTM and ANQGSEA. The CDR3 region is CSVRTSGRAKPFF. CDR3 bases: TGCAGCGTTCGTACTAGCGGGAGGGCCAAGCCGTTCTTC.

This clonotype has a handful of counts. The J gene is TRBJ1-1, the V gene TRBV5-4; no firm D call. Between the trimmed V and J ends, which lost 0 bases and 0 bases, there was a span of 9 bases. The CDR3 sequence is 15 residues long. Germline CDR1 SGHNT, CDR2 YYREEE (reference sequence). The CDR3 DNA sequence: TGTGCCAGCAGCTTGGGGGTATCCATGAACACTGAAGCTTTCTTT. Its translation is CASSLGVSMNTEAFF.

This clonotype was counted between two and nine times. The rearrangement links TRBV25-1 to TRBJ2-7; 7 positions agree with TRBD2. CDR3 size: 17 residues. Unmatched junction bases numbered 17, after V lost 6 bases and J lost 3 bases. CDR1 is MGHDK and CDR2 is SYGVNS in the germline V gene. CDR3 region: CASSFGLLWEGRYEQYF. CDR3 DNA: TGTGCCAGCAGCTTCGGCCTCCTGTGGGAGGGCCGCTACGAGCAGTACTTC.

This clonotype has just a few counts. Written as DNA, the CDR3 is TGTGCCAGCAGCGTAGTGGGCTCCCCTACGCAGTATTTT. It translates to CASSVVGSPTQYF. The gene calls are TRBV9 and TRBJ2-3, with D uncertain. The length of the CDR3 is 13 residues. Germline CDR1 and CDR2: SGDLS and YYNGEE. Deletions cut 0 bases from V and 8 bases from J, with 10 bases between.

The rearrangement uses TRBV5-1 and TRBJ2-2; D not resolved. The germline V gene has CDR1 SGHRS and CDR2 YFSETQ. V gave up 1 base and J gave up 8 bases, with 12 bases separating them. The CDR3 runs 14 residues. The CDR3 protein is CASSLSLGIGELFF. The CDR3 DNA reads TGCGCCAGCAGCTTGAGTCTGGGGATAGGGGAGCTGTTTTTT.

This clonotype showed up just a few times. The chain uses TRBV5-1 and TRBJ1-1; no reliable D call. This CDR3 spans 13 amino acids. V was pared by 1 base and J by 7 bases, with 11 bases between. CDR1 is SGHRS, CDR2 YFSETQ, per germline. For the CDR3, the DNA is TGCGCCAGCAGCTTGTTCCAAAGGTTTGAAGCTTTCTTT. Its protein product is CASSLFQRFEAFF.

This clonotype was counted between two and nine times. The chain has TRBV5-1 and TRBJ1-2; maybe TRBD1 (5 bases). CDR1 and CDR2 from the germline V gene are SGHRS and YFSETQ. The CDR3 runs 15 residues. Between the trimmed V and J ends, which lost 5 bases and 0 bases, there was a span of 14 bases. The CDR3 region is CASRPTVAANYGYTF. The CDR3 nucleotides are TGCGCCAGCAGACCGACAGTAGCAGCTAACTATGGCTACACCTTC.

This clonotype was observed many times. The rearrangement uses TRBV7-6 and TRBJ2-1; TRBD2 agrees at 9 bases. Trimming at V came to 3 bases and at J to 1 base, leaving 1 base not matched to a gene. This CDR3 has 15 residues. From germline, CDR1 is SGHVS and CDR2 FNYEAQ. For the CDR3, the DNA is TGTGCCAGCAGCTTTAGCGGGGGTTCCTACAATGAGCAGTTCTTC. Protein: CASSFSGGSYNEQFF.

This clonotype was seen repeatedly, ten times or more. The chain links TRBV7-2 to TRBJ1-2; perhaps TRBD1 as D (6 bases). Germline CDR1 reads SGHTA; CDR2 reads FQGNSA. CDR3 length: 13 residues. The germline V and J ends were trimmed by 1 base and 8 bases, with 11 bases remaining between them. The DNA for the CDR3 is TGTGCCAGCAGCTTAGACAGGGTGCGAGGCTACACCTTC. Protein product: CASSLDRVRGYTF.

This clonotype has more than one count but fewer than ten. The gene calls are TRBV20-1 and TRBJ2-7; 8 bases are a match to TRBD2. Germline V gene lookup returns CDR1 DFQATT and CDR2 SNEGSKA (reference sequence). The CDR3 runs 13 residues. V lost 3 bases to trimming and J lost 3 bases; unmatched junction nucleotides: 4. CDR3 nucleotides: TGCAGTGCTAGTAGCGGGACACACTACGAGCAGTACTTC. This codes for CSASSGTHYEQYF.

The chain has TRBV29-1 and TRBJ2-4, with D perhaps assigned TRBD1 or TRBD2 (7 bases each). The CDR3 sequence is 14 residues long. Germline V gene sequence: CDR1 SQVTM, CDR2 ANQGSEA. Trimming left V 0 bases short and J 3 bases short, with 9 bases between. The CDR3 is CSVEDRGGKNIQYF. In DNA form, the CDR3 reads TGCAGCGTTGAAGACAGGGGGGGCAAAAACATTCAGTACTTC. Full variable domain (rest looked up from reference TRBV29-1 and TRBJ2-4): SAVISQKPSRDICQRGTSLTIQCQVDSQVTMMFWYRQQPGQSLTLIATANQGSEATYESGFVIDKFPISRPNLTFSTLTVSNMSPEDSSIYLCSVEDRGGKNIQYFGAGTRLSVL.

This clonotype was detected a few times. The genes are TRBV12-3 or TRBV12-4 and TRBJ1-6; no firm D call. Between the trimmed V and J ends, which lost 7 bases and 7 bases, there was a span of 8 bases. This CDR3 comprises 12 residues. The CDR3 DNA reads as TGTGCCAGCACCCCCGGGAATTCACCCCTCCACTTT. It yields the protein CASTPGNSPLHF.

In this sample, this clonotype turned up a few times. Here the CDR3 reads CASSWIYRGSIYEQYF. CDR3 nucleotide sequence: TGTGCCAGCAGCTGGATATACAGGGGGAGTATCTACGAGCAGTACTTC. The J gene is TRBJ2-7, the V gene TRBV7-8, with 8 nucleotides matching TRBD1. V was pared by 4 bases and J by 3 bases, with 11 bases of the junction left unmatched. From germline, CDR1 is SGHVS and CDR2 FQNEAQ. CDR3 length: 16 residues. Looking up the rest from reference TRBV7-8 and TRBJ2-7 gives the full variable domain: GAGVSQSPRYKVAKRGQDVALRCDPISGHVSLFWYQQALGQGPEFLTYFQNEAQLDKSGLPSDRFFAERPEGSVSTLKIQRTQQEDSAVYLCASSWIYRGSIYEQYFGPGTRLTVT.

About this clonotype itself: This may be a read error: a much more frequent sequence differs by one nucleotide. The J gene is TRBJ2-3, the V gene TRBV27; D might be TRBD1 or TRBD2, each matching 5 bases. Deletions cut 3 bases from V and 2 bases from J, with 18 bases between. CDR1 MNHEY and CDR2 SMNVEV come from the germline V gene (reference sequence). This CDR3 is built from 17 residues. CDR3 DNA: TGTGCCAGCAGTTTTTTCGGGGCTACCGGGTTCACAGATACGCAGTATTTT. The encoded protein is CASSFFGATGFTDTQYF.

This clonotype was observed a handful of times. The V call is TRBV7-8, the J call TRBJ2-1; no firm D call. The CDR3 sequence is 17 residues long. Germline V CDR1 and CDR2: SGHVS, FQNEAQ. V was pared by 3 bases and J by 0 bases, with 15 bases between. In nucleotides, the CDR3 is TGTGCCAGCAGCTTTGGTGCGGCGGATAGCTCCTACAATGAGCAGTTCTTC. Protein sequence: CASSFGAADSSYNEQFF.

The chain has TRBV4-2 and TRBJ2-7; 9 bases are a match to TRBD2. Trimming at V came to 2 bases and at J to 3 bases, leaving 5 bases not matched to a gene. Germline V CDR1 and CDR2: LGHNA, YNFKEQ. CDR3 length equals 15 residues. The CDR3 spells CASSQPSGISYEQYF. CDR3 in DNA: TGTGCCAGCAGCCAACCTAGCGGGATCAGCTACGAGCAGTACTTC.

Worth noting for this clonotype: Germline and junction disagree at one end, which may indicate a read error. For the CDR3, the DNA is TGTGCCACCAGTGAGCCAACCCACGGGAGTTCCCACGAGCATTACTTC. It specifies CATSEPTHGSSHEHYF. V and J are TRBV24-1 and TRBJ2-7; perhaps TRBD2 as D (6 bases). CDR3 length: 16 residues. Germline CDR1 KGHDR, CDR2 SFDVKD.

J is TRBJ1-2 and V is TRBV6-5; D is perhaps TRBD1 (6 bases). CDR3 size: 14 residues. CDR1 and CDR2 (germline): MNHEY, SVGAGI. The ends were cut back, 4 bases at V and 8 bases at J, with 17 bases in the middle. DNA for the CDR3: TGTGCCAGCAGTTTCTCAGGGGAAGGAGTCGGCTACACCTTC. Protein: CASSFSGEGVGYTF.

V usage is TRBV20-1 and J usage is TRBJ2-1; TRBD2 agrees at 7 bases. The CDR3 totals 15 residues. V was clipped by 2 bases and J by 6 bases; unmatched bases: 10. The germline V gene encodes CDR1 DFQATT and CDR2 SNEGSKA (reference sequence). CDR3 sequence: CSARSVETSPNEQFF. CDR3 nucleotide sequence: TGCAGTGCTAGATCAGTTGAGACTAGCCCCAATGAGCAGTTCTTC.